The following is a T cell receptor beta chain sequence with its context. V was trimmed by 3 bases and J by 1 base, leaving 11 bases between them. The CDR3 sequence is 15 residues long. Germline V gene sequence: CDR1 SGHRS, CDR2 YFSETQ. This record comes from a study of blood T cell repertoires in COVID-19. About the study: Samples representing acute and convalescent COVID-19 were sourced from the United States, Italy and Spain. In each case, the material was cDNA or gDNA derived from T cells, B-cell-depleted T cells, or PBMCs.

In the original processing: From reference gene primer amplification, estimates of nucleated cell counts were derived. TCRdb's copy holds only in-frame clones and misses some; the assay was immunoSEQ multiplex PCR. V and J calls and clone size follow that table, whereas D and trimming were derived from the DNA. The sample consists of 200,000 to 250,000 clones, 80% to 85% of them appearing once. The sequence derives from a woman in her 70s with COVID-19, enrolled during active disease. The chain joins TRBV5-1 to TRBJ1-5, with D possibly TRBD1 on 6 matching bases. Sequenced: peripheral blood. The CDR3 sequence is CASSSTGLSNQPQHF. In DNA, the CDR3 is TGCGCCAGCAGCTCGACAGGTTTGAGCAATCAGCCCCAGCATTTT. Using reference TRBV5-1 and TRBJ1-5 for the parts outside the CDR3, the full variable domain is KAGVTQTPRYLIKTRGQQVTLSCSPISGHRSVSWYQQTPGQGLQFLFEYFSETQRNKGNFPGRFSGRQFSNSRSEMNVSTLELGDSALYLCASSSTGLSNQPQHFGDGTRLSIL.